This paragraph covers one T cell receptor (beta chain) sequence. The data derive from a study of CD8 T cells in ankylosing spondylitis. TCRdb reanalysed the 5' RACE reads using MiXCR and keeps one entry per CDR3 protein. The sample lists around 100,000 distinct CDR3 sequences; more than 20% were seen once. Sequencing input: synovial fluid, either unsorted or a sorted T cell fraction (not recorded which). This TCR came from a male donor with ankylosing spondylitis.

DNA of the CDR3: TGTGCCAGCAGCTTACGCGTCGGGACAGCCTCTAATGAAAAACTGTTTTTT. This gives the protein CASSLRVGTASNEKLFF. V usage is TRBV7-9 and J usage is TRBJ1-4; 7 nucleotides line up with TRBD1. Per the germline V gene, CDR1 is SEHNR and CDR2 is FQNEAQ (reference sequence). V lost 2 bases, J lost 3 bases, and 9 bases stayed unmatched. The CDR3 contains 17 residues.